The 10 T cell receptor beta chains in this list originate from one sample, sequenced in a study of T-cell reconstitution after alpha-beta-depleted transplantation in children. Library preparation (for TCRbeta) was performed with unique molecular identifiers. TCRdb called the PCR reads again in MiXCR, with one record for every CDR3 protein. The repertoire holds more than 550,000 distinct CDR3 sequences, with roughly a tenth as singletons. Sequences were derived from PBMCs from the stem cell graft donor, sampled from the stem cell graft. Receptors were obtained from a human donor who donated a stem cell graft to a child with acute myeloid leukemia.

The chain couples TRBV5-1 to TRBJ1-2, with D possibly being TRBD1 (6 bases). The CDR3 runs to 14 residues. Germline V gene data show CDR1 as SGHRS and CDR2 as YFSETQ. Trimming pared 4 bases from V and 4 bases from J, leaving 14 bases between. CDR3 region: CASSPTQGPYGYTF. The CDR3 nucleotides read TGCGCCAGCAGCCCCACACAGGGCCCCTATGGCTACACCTTC.

This clonotype was found many times. The chain uses TRBV7-9 and TRBJ2-2; TRBD2 aligns across 10 bases. The CDR3 totals 16 residues. Germline V gene sequence: CDR1 SEHNR, CDR2 FQNEAQ (reference sequence). V lost 5 bases, J lost 1 base, and 4 bases stayed unmatched. The CDR3 spells CASSLRLAGNTGELFF. CDR3 bases: TGTGCCAGCAGCCTAAGACTAGCGGGGAACACCGGGGAGCTGTTTTTT.

There are many counts of this clonotype. This chain links TRBV18 with TRBJ2-2; D might be TRBD1 or TRBD2, each matching 5 bases. The germline CDR1 and CDR2 sequences are KGHSH and LQKENI. Trimming cost V 0 bases and J 1 base, with 9 bases left between them. CDR3 length: 16 amino acids. The CDR3 region is CASSPPKGRNTGELFF. The CDR3 DNA reads as TGTGCCAGCTCACCACCAAAGGGGAGGAACACCGGGGAGCTGTTTTTT.

This clonotype occurred many times. This sequence joins TRBV5-1 and TRBJ2-7; TRBD1 matches 7 bases. V dropped 4 bases and J dropped 6; count of bases not matched to a gene: 10. In germline, CDR1 is SGHRS, CDR2 YFSETQ. The CDR3 covers 14 residues. In nucleotides, the CDR3 is TGCGCCAGCAGCCCCGGACAGGTTCCTGGCGAGCAGTACTTC. This codes for CASSPGQVPGEQYF.

This clonotype has a count of ten or more. The chain uses TRBV6-1 and TRBJ1-1; TRBD1 agrees at 8 bases. The CDR3 is 14 residues long. The ends lost 6 bases at V and 1 base at J; junction bases unmatched: 4. The germline CDR1 and CDR2 sequences are MNHNS and SASEGT. CDR3 in DNA: TGTGCCAGCAGGCGGACAGGGACGAACACTGAAGCTTTCTTT. As protein: CASRRTGTNTEAFF.

This clonotype was counted many times. This sequence joins TRBV25-1 and TRBJ2-7; perhaps TRBD2 as D (6 bases). With 4 bases removed from V and 5 bases from J, the gap between germline ends came to 9 bases. Germline V gene sequence: CDR1 MGHDK, CDR2 SYGVNS. CDR3 size: 12 residues. For the CDR3, the DNA is TGTGCCAGCAGTGCCCGGAGGGACGAGCAGTACTTC. Residues: CASSARRDEQYF.

CDR3 DNA sequence: TGCGCCAGCAGCCAAGCAGGGTTGACTAGCGGGAGGTCCGAGCAGTACTTC. Its protein product is CASSQAGLTSGRSEQYF. J is TRBJ2-7 and V is TRBV4-3, with TRBD2 identical over 13 bases. Germline CDR1 and CDR2: LGHNA and YSLEER. The length of the CDR3 is 17 residues. V lost 1 base to trimming and J lost 6 bases; unmatched junction nucleotides: 9.

The chain links TRBV3-1 to TRBJ2-7; D remains unclear. Germline loops: CDR1 LGHDT, CDR2 YNNKEL (reference sequence). Trimming removed 1 base at V and 2 bases at J, with 12 bases between. This CDR3 is 15 amino acids long. The CDR3 DNA sequence: TGTGCCAGCAGCCAAGGGACGTTCTTCCCCTACGAGCAGTACTTC. Encoded protein: CASSQGTFFPYEQYF.

The table lists this clonotype with many counts. CDR3 sequence (DNA): TGTGCCATCAGCGAAGACAGTAGCTCCTACAATGAGCAGTTCTTC. Protein product: CAISEDSSSYNEQFF. The rearrangement links TRBV10-3 to TRBJ2-1; D might be TRBD1 (5 bases). The V and J ends lost 6 bases and 0 bases respectively, with 12 bases between them. CDR1 is ENHRY, CDR2 SYGVKD, per germline. The length of the CDR3 is 15 residues.

This clonotype was seen many times. The chain links TRBV12-3 or TRBV12-4 to TRBJ2-5; tentatively, D is TRBD2 (6 bases). This CDR3 spans 15 amino acids. The V gene lost 6 bases and the J gene lost 4 bases, with 18 bases spanning the gap. For the CDR3, the DNA is TGTGCCAGCAGCCCGCGAGGCGGGGCGGGAGAGACCCAGTACTTC. Its translation is CASSPRGGAGETQYF.